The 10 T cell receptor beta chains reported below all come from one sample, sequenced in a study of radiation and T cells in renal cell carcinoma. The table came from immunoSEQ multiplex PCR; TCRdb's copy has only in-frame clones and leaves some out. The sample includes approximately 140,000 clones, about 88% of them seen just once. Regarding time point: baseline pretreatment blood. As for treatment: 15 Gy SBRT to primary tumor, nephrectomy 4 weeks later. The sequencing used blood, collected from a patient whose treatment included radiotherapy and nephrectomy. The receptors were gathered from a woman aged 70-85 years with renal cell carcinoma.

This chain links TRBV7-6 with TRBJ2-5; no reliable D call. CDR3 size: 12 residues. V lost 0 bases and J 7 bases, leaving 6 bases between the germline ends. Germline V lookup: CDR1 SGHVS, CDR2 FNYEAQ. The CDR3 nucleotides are TGTGCCAGCAGCTTAGCGCTCGGGACCCAGTACTTC. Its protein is CASSLALGTQYF.

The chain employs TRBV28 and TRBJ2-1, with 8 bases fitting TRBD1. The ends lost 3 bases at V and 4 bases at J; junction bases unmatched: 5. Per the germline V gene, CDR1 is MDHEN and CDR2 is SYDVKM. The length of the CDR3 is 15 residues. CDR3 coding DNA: TGTGCCAGCAGTTTGCCGGGACAGGAGTACAATGAGCAGTTCTTC. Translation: CASSLPGQEYNEQFF.

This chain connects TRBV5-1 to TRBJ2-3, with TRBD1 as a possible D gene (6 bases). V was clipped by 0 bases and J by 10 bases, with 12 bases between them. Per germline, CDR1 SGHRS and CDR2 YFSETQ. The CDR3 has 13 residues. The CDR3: CASSLEQGHPQYF. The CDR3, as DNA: TGCGCCAGCAGCTTGGAGCAGGGGCATCCGCAGTATTTT.

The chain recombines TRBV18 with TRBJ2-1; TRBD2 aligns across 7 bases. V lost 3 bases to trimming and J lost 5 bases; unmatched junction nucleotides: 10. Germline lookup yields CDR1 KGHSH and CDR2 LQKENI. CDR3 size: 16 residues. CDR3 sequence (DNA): TGTGCCAGCTCACCGTTGACGGGAGGTTACCACAATGAGCAGTTCTTC. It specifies CASSPLTGGYHNEQFF.

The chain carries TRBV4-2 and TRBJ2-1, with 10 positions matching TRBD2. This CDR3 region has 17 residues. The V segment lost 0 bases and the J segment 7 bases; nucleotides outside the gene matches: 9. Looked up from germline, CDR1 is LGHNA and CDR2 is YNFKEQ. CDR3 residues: CASSQEAKRGGHNEQFF. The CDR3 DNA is TGTGCCAGCAGCCAAGAGGCAAAGCGGGGGGGCCATAATGAGCAGTTCTTC.

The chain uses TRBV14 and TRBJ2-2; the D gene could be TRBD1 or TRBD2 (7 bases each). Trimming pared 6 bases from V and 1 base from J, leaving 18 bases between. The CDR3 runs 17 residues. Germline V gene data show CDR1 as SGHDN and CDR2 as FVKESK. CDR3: CASSREARQGNTGELFF. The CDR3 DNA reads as TGTGCCAGCAGTCGGGAGGCGAGACAGGGGAACACCGGGGAGCTGTTTTTT. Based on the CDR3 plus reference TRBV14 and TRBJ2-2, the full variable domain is EAGVTQFPSHSVIEKGQTVTLRCDPISGHDNLYWYRRVMGKEIKFLLHFVKESKQDESGMPNNRFLAERTGGTYSTLKVQPAELEDSGVYFCASSREARQGNTGELFFGEGSRLTVL.

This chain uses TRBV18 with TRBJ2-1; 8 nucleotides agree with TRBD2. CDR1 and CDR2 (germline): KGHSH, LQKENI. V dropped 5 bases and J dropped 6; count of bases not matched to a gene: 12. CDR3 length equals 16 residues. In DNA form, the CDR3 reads TGTGCCAGCTCAGGTCTGGGACTAGATTTAGCCAATGAGCAGTTCTTC. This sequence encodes CASSGLGLDLANEQFF.

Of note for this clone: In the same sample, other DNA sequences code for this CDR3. The CDR3 bases are TGTGCCAGCAGCTTGGAGGTGAACACTGAAGCTTTCTTT. Amino acids: CASSLEVNTEAFF. The J gene is TRBJ1-1, the V gene TRBV5-4; the D is unclear. The CDR3 runs 13 residues. Trimming removed 0 bases from V and 0 bases from J, with 3 bases in between. CDR1 and CDR2 (germline): SGHNT, YYREEE (reference sequence).

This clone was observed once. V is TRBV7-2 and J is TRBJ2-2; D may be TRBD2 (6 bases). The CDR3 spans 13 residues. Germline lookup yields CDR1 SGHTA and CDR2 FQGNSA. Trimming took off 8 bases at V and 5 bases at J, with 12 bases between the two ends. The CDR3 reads CASQRGGTGELFF. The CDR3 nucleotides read TGTGCCAGCCAGCGAGGAGGGACCGGGGAGCTGTTTTTT.

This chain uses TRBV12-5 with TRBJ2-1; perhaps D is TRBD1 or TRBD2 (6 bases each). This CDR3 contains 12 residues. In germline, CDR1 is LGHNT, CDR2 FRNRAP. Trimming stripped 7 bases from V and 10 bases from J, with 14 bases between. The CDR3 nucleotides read TGTGCTAGTGAGGGGGGATCACGGGAGCAGTTCTTC. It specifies CASEGGSREQFF. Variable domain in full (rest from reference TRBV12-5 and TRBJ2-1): DARVTQTPRHKVTEMGQEVTMRCQPILGHNTVFWYRQTMMQGLELLAYFRNRAPLDDSGMPKDRFSAEMPDATLATLKIQPSEPRDSAVYFCASEGGSREQFFGPGTRLTVL.